The present TCR beta chain was sequenced within a study of T cell responses to AZD1222 COVID-19 vaccine. Whole-study results and caveats: Spike was spanned by vaccine-associated CD4 TCRs, which were dominant at 160-218 and 743-854.

This clone was seen a single time. Its antigen is unknown. Clones were sequenced by immunoSEQ multiplex PCR, and TCRdb holds only the in-frame ones, with some missing. Of about 120,000 clones listed, about 89% are singletons. Germline V gene data show CDR1 as LGHDT and CDR2 as YNNKEL (reference sequence). The CDR3 loop spans 15 amino acids. Deletions cut 1 base from V and 6 bases from J, with 15 bases between. This clonotype was sampled from an adult in good health. V gene TRBV3-1 (or the pseudogene TRBV3-2) combines with J gene TRBJ1-1; D may be TRBD1 (5 bases). The sample was peripheral blood, taken on day 0 of AZD1222 vaccination. The CDR3 here is CASSQAYRGLAEAFF. The CDR3, as DNA: TGTGCCAGCAGCCAAGCGTACCGGGGGTTGGCTGAAGCTTTCTTT.